The clone carrying this TCR beta chain was observed many times. As yet, its antigen is unknown. Read coverage stops 3 residues before the CDR3 terminus; the germline J gene supplies the remainder. These data originate in a study of T cell clonality in common variable immunodeficiency. Findings and caveats of the study: CVID subjects had higher TCRbeta clonality than healthy controls, most marked in about a third. T cell subpopulation sequencing would be needed to explain CVID clonality.

Germline lookup yields CDR1 DFQATT and CDR2 SNEGSKA (reference sequence). CDR3 length equals 15 residues. V was shortened by 0 bases and J by 0 bases, with 12 bases between the two germline ends. The data were produced by immunoSEQ multiplex PCR, yet TCRdb's version contains in-frame clones alone and is incomplete. Observed in the sample are over 30,000 clones, none of them singletons. J is TRBJ2-7 and V is TRBV20-1; TRBD1 or TRBD2 may be the D gene (5 bases each). The sample taken for sequencing was peripheral blood mononuclear cells. The clonotype originates from a person aged 18 to 75 in good health. CDR3 DNA, as far as it was read: TGCAGTGCTAGAGAAGGGGCAGGGAGCTCCTACGAG. Protein: CSAREGAGSSYE. The whole CDR3 protein is CSAREGAGSSYEQYF.